This TCR beta chain was identified during a study of siplizumab effects on memory and regulatory T cells. Repertoires were generated with immunoSEQ multiplex PCR, while TCRdb's copy carries only in-frame clones and drops some. The table lists 50,000 or so clones, 93% of them singletons. V dropped 1 base and J dropped 2; count of bases not matched to a gene: 3. The germline CDR1 and CDR2 sequences are SGDLS and YYNGEE. This CDR3 has 16 amino acids. This chain uses TRBV9 with TRBJ2-5, with 12 bases lining up with TRBD2. The TCR sequence derives from a human donor in good health. Sequences were obtained from CD8+ T cells sorted from blood. DNA of the CDR3: TGTGCCAGCAGCGTACAACTAGCGGGAGGTCAAGAGACCCAGTACTTC. Protein sequence: CASSVQLAGGQETQYF.